The rows below give T cell receptor beta chains drawn from one sample of a study of blood T cell repertoires in COVID-19. Assay used: immunoSEQ multiplex PCR; TCRdb lists only in-frame clones, some missing. Of 80,000 or so clones listed, roughly 91% are singletons. Sequenced material: peripheral blood. The receptors were gathered from a woman between 45 and 60 years old in a cohort sampled during active COVID-19. Both conserved end residues are part of each CDR3. The order of the fields is clone size, D gene, V gene, J gene, CDR3 DNA, CDR3 protein. D genes are given only for firm matches. The listing skips clone size in some rows; elsewhere it reads once, few, many or a size class.

NA	NA	TRBV4-1	TRBJ2-1	TGCGCCAGCAGCCAAGGAGAGGTTGGGTATGGGAATGAGCAGTTCTTC	CASSQGEVGYGNEQFF
NA	NA	TRBV5-1	TRBJ1-1	TGCGCCAGCAGCGGGGGGAGCCCCTTGAACACTGAAGCTTTCTTT	CASSGGSPLNTEAFF
NA	NA	TRBV28	TRBJ1-3	TGTGCCAGCAGTCGTCCCGGGACACCAAACTCTGGAAACACCATATATTTT	CASSRPGTPNSGNTIYF
NA	TRBD2	TRBV6-5	TRBJ2-1	TGTGCCAGCAGTTACTCGAGTAGCGGGAAGGCACGGGAGCAGTTCTTC	CASSYSSSGKAREQFF
NA	NA	TRBV5-8	TRBJ1-5	TGTGCCAGCAGCTTGGGCAGGCTACCCCAGGGACAGCCCCAGCATTTT	CASSLGRLPQGQPQHF
NA	TRBD1	TRBV19	TRBJ2-2	TGTGCCAGTACGACCGAGGGGGCTAGAAGCACCGGGGAGCTGTTTTTT	CASTTEGARSTGELFF
NA	NA	TRBV7-8	TRBJ2-1	TGTGCCAGCAGCTTAGTTGGCGGTTACAATGAGCAGTTCTTC	CASSLVGGYNEQFF
NA	NA	TRBV27	TRBJ2-2	TGTGCCAGCAGTTTGAACTACCGGCCCACCGGGGAGCTGTTTTTT	CASSLNYRPTGELFF
NA	NA	TRBV6-5	TRBJ1-5	TGTGCCAGCAGTTACTCAGGAGGAGGCAATCAGCCCCAGCATTTT	CASSYSGGGNQPQHF
NA	NA	TRBV7-9	TRBJ2-7	TGTGCCAGCAGTCGTCTTGGCAGGGGAAGGTACGAGCAGTACTTC	CASSRLGRGRYEQYF
once	TRBD1	TRBV24-1	TRBJ2-5	TGTGCCACCAGTGACCCTCTACAGGGGACCCTACAAGAGACCCAGTACTTC	CATSDPLQGTLQETQYF
NA	TRBD1	TRBV5-1	TRBJ1-6	TGCGCCAGCAGCCCCGGACAGGGCGGCTATAATTCACCCCTCCACTTT	CASSPGQGGYNSPLHF
NA	NA	TRBV9	TRBJ1-1	TGTGCCAGCAGCCCCGACAGTGTGAACACTGAAGCTTTCTTT	CASSPDSVNTEAFF
NA	TRBD2	TRBV7-3	TRBJ2-1	TGTGCCAGCAGCTTGGGACTAGCGGTATACAATGAGCAGTTCTTC	CASSLGLAVYNEQFF
NA	NA	TRBV11-2	TRBJ2-3	TGTGCCAGCAGCTTAACGAGCGTCCGCACAGATACGCAGTATTTT	CASSLTSVRTDTQYF
NA	TRBD2	TRBV5-4	TRBJ2-3	TGTGCCAGCAGCTGGAGCGGGGGGGTTGGAGCAGATACGCAGTATTTT	CASSWSGGVGADTQYF
NA	NA	TRBV5-1	TRBJ2-3	TGCGCCAGCAGCTTGGGGCCTGCGGGTGGGACAGATACGCAGTATTTT	CASSLGPAGGTDTQYF
NA	TRBD1	TRBV4-2	TRBJ2-7	TGTGCCAGCAGCCAAGGGGACAGAAGCTCCTACGAGCAGTACTTC	CASSQGDRSSYEQYF
NA	NA	TRBV6-5	TRBJ2-5	TGTGCCAGCAGCGACACGTACCAAGAGACCCAGTACTTC	CASSDTYQETQYF
NA	TRBD1	TRBV5-6	TRBJ2-7	TGTGCCAGCAGCGACAGGGGTCTCTCCTACGAGCAGTACTTC	CASSDRGLSYEQYF
NA	NA	TRBV6-5	TRBJ2-5	TGTGCCAGCACCACCTCTCCGACAATTCAAGAGACCCAGTACTTC	CASTTSPTIQETQYF
NA	NA	TRBV11-3	TRBJ2-7	TGTGCCAGCAGCTTAGGGGCCGGGGTCTGGTACGAGCAGTACTTC	CASSLGAGVWYEQYF
NA	NA	TRBV30	TRBJ1-3	TGTGCCTGCGGAAAAGGGGACACCATATATTTT	CACGKGDTIYF
NA	TRBD1	TRBV6-5	TRBJ1-1	TGTGCCAGCAGTACCGGGACAGCCGAAGCTTTCTTT	CASSTGTAEAFF
NA	TRBD2	TRBV5-1	TRBJ2-7	TGCGCCAGCAGCTTGGAGCCTAGCGGGAGCTACGAGCAGTACTTC	CASSLEPSGSYEQYF
NA	NA	TRBV13	TRBJ2-7	TGTGCCAGCAGCCAGGGGTTAGGGGGCTCCTACGAGCAGTACTTC	CASSQGLGGSYEQYF
NA	TRBD1	TRBV6-5	TRBJ2-3	TGTGCCAGCGAGACAGGGGGGTCTGGAGATACGCAGTATTTT	CASETGGSGDTQYF
NA	TRBD1	TRBV19	TRBJ2-5	TGTGCCAGTAGTGACAGGGGCAGAGTAGAGACCCAGTACTTC	CASSDRGRVETQYF
NA	NA	TRBV18	TRBJ1-1	TGTGCCAGCTCACCATTTCGGGGAGACACTGAAGCTTTCTTT	CASSPFRGDTEAFF
NA	TRBD1	TRBV11-2	TRBJ2-2	TGTGCCTGCGAACAGGGGGCCGAGGGCACCGGGGAGCTGTTTTTT	CACEQGAEGTGELFF
few	NA	TRBV7-9	TRBJ1-3	TGTGCCATAGGGGTTACGTCGGCAGGAAACACCATATATTTT	CAIGVTSAGNTIYF
NA	NA	TRBV19	TRBJ1-2	TGTGCCAGTAATCGCGGGATCTATGGCTACACCTTC	CASNRGIYGYTF
NA	TRBD2	TRBV5-1	TRBJ2-5	TGCGCCAGCAGCTTGGTAATAGCGGGGGGGCAAGAGACCCAGTACTTC	CASSLVIAGGQETQYF